This T cell receptor beta chain was sequenced during a study of cytomegalovirus exposure and HLA in healthy donors. Of note for this clone: Its antigen remains unidentified.

Findings and limits, study-wide: In a later analysis, specific HLA alleles were associated with around 17,000 TCR beta sequences at a 0.05 false discovery rate. Fewer N-insertions (relative to the approximately 700-donor mean) were reportedly seen in an Asian-associated ancestry cluster in a later analysis. Researchers reported that a few CMV-associated chains were confirmed in vitro as CMV antigen-specific.

PCR involved 60 Vbeta and 13 Jbeta primers. Authors' data handling: A follow-up analysis tallied 73 million or so unique TCR beta chains, about 10 million shared. TCRdb keeps only in-frame clones here, not all; method: immunoSEQ multiplex PCR. V and J calls and clone size are given by that table; D and trimming were obtained from the DNA. The sample lists 90,000 to 120,000 clones; over 80% were seen once. The receptor's source is a man aged 25-40 years in good health and CMV-seropositive. Sequenced material: PBMCs.

The CDR3 region is CASRTGGNNSPLHF. DNA for the CDR3: TGCGCCAGCAGGACAGGGGGGAATAATTCACCCCTCCACTTT. The V call is TRBV5-1, the J call TRBJ1-6; 9 bases line up with TRBD1. Trimming cost V 5 bases and J 5 bases; bases outside gene matches: 2. The CDR3 is 14 amino acids. The germline V gene encodes CDR1 SGHRS and CDR2 YFSETQ.